This TCR beta chain derives from a study of human T cells and chemical hapten exposure. Whole-study results and caveats: Expanded TCR counts at PT1 went up together with patch test score, a positive correlation. Expanded TCRs made up significantly more big CDR3 similarity clusters than controls did.

Stated time point: pre-sensitization, week 0. Treatment reported: therapeutic diphenylcyclopropenone sensitization with weekly scalp DPC. RNA extraction used unfractionated whole blood as the source of total RNA. In every case, blood was obtained before the patch test was applied. This clonotype was observed many times. The antigen is undetermined. For the library, individual cDNA molecules each received unique molecular identifiers. A single record per CDR3 protein comes from TCRdb applying MiXCR to the RACE reads. Here the sample spans tens of thousands of distinct CDR3 sequences, approximately 12% being singletons. The sequence was collected from a woman in her thirties or forties with alopecia areata. Some clones in this sample may be carry-over from other donors' samples. The sequencing here drew on whole blood, taken in connection with sensitization to the hapten diphenylcyclopropenone (DPC).

The CDR3 reads CASSTTTQGAREQYF. CDR3 in DNA: TGTGCCAGCAGTACCACCACACAGGGGGCGCGGGAGCAGTACTTC. The chain uses TRBV28 and TRBJ2-7, with TRBD1 identical over 9 bases. Germline loops: CDR1 MDHEN, CDR2 SYDVKM. The CDR3 has 15 residues. V gave up 5 bases and J gave up 7 bases; unmatched junction bases: 12.